This T cell receptor (beta chain) was identified in a study of tumor-infiltrating lymphocytes in oesophageal squamous cell carcinoma (dated by TCRdb to the mid-2010s). Note on this clonotype: Its antigen remains unidentified. No much larger clonotype is one base removed from it; base qualities were not supplied.

At the junction V is shortened by 4 bases and J by 7 bases; bases outside the gene matches: 5. Sequences MNHEY (CDR1) and SMNVEV (CDR2) are obtained from the germline V gene (reference sequence). The cysteine opens and the phenylalanine closes a CDR3 of 15 amino acids. The CDR3 DNA has 45 bases and is translated from base 1. The library relied on PCR. Sequencing relied on an Illumina HiSeq 2000. TCRdb's own reprocessing of the public reads used fastp at Q25 and MiXCR and kept productive beta chains. When rows share a CDR3 protein, they turn into one entry using the most common DNA and genes. The sample has under 20,000 distinct CDR3 sequences on record, around 40% of them singletons. The ten largest account for roughly 7% of the sample.

Sequencing was performed on blood. The clonotype was recovered from a male donor with esophageal squamous cell carcinoma. The chain is made from TRBV27 and TRBJ1-6; 9 central bases correspond to TRBD1. The CDR3 has the sequence CASSSGTGMNSPLHF. The DNA reads TGTGCCAGCAGTTCGGGGACAGGGATGAATTCACCCCTCCACTTT.